This T cell receptor (beta chain) was captured by sequencing in a study of blood T cells in healthy people across ages. Sample-barcoded 5' priming and a J-beta primer mix drove a second PCR of roughly 6 to 12 cycles. MiXCR, applied by TCRdb to the 5' RACE reads, yields one record per CDR3 protein. The top ten hold 18% of the sample, which has about 1,000,000 distinct CDR3 sequences, over 35% seen once. This CDR3 is built from 13 residues. Trimming removed 0 bases at V and 4 bases at J, with 6 bases between. Germline assignment: CDR1 MNHNY and CDR2 SVGAGI (reference sequence). This TCR was recovered from an older woman in good health. Specimen: blood. This rearrangement joins TRBV6-6 to TRBJ1-2; D call uncertain. The CDR3 region has the DNA TGTGCCAGCAGTTACTCCGGGTTCTATGGCTACACCTTC. Residues: CASSYSGFYGYTF.